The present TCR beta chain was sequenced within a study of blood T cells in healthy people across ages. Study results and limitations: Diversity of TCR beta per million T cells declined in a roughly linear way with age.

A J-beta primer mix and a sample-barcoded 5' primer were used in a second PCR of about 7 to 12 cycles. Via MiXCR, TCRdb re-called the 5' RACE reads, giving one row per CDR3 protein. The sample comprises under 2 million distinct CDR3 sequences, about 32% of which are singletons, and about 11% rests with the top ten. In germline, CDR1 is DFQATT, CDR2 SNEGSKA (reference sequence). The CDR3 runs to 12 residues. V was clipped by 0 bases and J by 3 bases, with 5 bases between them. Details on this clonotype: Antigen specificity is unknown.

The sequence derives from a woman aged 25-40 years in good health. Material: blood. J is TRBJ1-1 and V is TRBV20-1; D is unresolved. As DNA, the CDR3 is TGCAGTGCTAGAGATCCCGACACTGAAGCTTTCTTT. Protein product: CSARDPDTEAFF.